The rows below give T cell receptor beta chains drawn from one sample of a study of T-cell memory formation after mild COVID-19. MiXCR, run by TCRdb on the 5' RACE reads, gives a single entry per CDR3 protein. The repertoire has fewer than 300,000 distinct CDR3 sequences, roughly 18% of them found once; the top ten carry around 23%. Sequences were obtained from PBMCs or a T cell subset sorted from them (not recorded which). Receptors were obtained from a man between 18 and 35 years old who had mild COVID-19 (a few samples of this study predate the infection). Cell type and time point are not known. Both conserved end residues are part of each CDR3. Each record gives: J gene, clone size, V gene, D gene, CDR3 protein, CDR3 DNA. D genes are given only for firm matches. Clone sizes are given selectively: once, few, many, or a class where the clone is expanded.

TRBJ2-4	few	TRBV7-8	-	CASSLAYLSGPLAKNIQYF	TGTGCCAGCAGCTTAGCGTACCTCTCGGGACCCCTAGCCAAAAACATTCAGTACTTC
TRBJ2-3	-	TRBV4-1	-	CASSQDGRGTDTQYF	TGCGCCAGCAGCCAAGACGGCAGGGGAACAGATACGCAGTATTTT
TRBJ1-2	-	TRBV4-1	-	CASSQGNRAGYGYTF	TGCGCCAGCAGCCAAGGGAACAGGGCGGGCTATGGCTACACCTTC
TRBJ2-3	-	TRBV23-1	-	CASSAGFGCSTDTQYF	TGCGCCAGCAGTGCCGGGTTTGGGTGCAGCACAGATACGCAGTATTTT
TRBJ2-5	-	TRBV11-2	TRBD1	CASSPTGVETQYF	TGTGCCAGCAGCCCGACAGGGGTAGAGACCCAGTACTTC
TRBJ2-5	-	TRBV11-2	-	CASSSSPETQYF	TGTGCCAGCAGCTCGAGCCCAGAGACCCAGTACTTC
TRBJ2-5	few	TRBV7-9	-	CASSLMQETQYF	TGTGCCAGCAGCTTAATGCAAGAGACCCAGTACTTC
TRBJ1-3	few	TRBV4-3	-	CASSLSEYSGNTIYF	TGCGCCAGCAGCCTATCGGAATACTCTGGAAACACCATATATTTT
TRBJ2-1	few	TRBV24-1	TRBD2	CATSDPGLAGNNEQFF	TGTGCCACCAGTGATCCGGGACTAGCGGGGAACAATGAGCAGTTCTTC
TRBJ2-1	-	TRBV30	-	CAREAGEGGEQFF	TGTGCCCGTGAGGCGGGGGAAGGGGGTGAGCAGTTCTTC
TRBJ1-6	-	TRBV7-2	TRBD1	CASSSDRGPRPLHF	TGTGCCAGCAGCTCCGACAGGGGTCCCCGACCCCTCCACTTT
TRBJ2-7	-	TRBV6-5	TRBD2	CASSYRRTSGGVYF	TGTGCCAGCAGTTACCGTAGGACTAGCGGGGGGGTTTACTTC
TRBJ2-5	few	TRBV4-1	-	CASSLPGGRGETQYF	TGCGCCAGCAGCCTCCCTGGAGGGAGAGGAGAGACCCAGTACTTC
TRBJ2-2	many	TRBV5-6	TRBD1	CASSLGFPGQGNTGELFF	TGTGCCAGCAGCTTGGGCTTCCCGGGACAGGGGAACACCGGGGAGCTGTTTTTT
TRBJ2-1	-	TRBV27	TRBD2	CASSWASGDSANEQFF	TGTGCCAGCAGTTGGGCTAGCGGGGACTCGGCTAATGAGCAGTTCTTC
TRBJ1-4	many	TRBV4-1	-	CASSQDLNAFNEKLFF	TGCGCCAGCAGCCAAGATTTGAACGCTTTTAATGAAAAACTGTTTTTT
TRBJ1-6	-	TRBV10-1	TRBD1	CASSESGTANSPLHF	TGCGCCAGCAGTGAGTCCGGGACAGCGAATTCACCCCTCCACTTT
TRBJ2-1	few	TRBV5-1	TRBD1	CASSPGQGAPEQFF	TGCGCCAGCAGCCCCGGACAGGGTGCCCCTGAGCAGTTCTTC
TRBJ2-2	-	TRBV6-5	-	CASSLSQNANTGELFF	TGTGCCAGCAGTCTATCACAGAACGCGAACACCGGGGAGCTGTTTTTT